The present entry profiles one T cell receptor beta chain with its context. The sample comes from a study of cytotoxic CD8 clonotypes in ibrutinib-treated CLL. Profiled with immunoSEQ multiplex PCR; TCRdb holds only in-frame clones, not every one. The sample shows 90,000 to 150,000 clones, about 50% of them seen only once. J lost 10 bases, V lost 9 bases, and 8 bases had no gene match. This CDR3 region has 12 residues. The germline V gene has CDR1 LNHNV and CDR2 YYDKDF (reference sequence). The chain is built from TRBV15 and TRBJ2-2, with 7 bases fitting TRBD1. The sequencing here drew on PBMCs, taken after 24 months of ibrutinib treatment. This TCR came from a human donor with chronic lymphocytic leukemia. This CDR3 is CATKTGDQELFF. The CDR3 nucleotides read TGTGCCACTAAAACAGGGGACCAGGAGCTGTTTTTT.